A single sample is the source of the 18 T cell receptor beta chains below, sequenced in a study of identical twins. TCRdb recomputed calls from the 5' RACE reads with MiXCR, one row per CDR3 protein. The sample includes 600,000 to 700,000 distinct CDR3 sequences, about 20% of them seen just once. These data also featured in a second study, about T cells expressing NK-cell markers.

Sequencing used PBMCs. Receptors originate from a woman under 30 in good health.

This clonotype turned up a few times. This chain uses TRBV7-9 with TRBJ2-1; 8 bases match TRBD2. V shed 2 bases, J shed 7 bases, and the junction held 7 bases outside the gene matches. Germline CDR1 is SEHNR and CDR2 is FQNEAQ (reference sequence). This CDR3 spans 15 amino acids. The CDR3 DNA reads TGTGCCAGCAGCTTAAGGGCTAGCGGGTTGAATGAGCAGTTCTTC. Translating gives CASSLRASGLNEQFF.

The gene calls are TRBV25-1 and TRBJ2-5, with 7 bases lining up with TRBD1. CDR3 length equals 16 residues. J was trimmed by 1 base and V by 3 bases; bases with no gene match: 8. Germline lookup yields CDR1 MGHDK and CDR2 SYGVNS. The CDR3 reads CASSDPSGTAQETQYF. The CDR3, as DNA: TGTGCCAGCAGTGATCCCTCCGGGACAGCCCAAGAGACCCAGTACTTC.

This chain links TRBV15 with TRBJ2-1, with D possibly TRBD1 on 5 matching bases. V lost 2 bases and J lost 6, with 11 bases in between. This CDR3 spans 14 amino acids. CDR1 LNHNV and CDR2 YYDKDF come from the germline V gene (reference sequence). The CDR3 DNA is TGTGCCACCAGCAGACGTGACAGACGCAATGAGCAGTTCTTC. This encodes CATSRRDRRNEQFF.

CDR3 coding DNA: TGTGCCAGCAGCCGAGCGGGGGCGCCCCACAATGAGCAGTTCTTC. Protein product: CASSRAGAPHNEQFF. This sequence joins TRBV9 and TRBJ2-1; 8 bases match TRBD2. Germline CDR1 SGDLS, CDR2 YYNGEE. The CDR3 has 15 amino acids. V dropped 4 bases and J dropped 5; count of bases not matched to a gene: 8.

CDR3 coding DNA: TGTGCCAGCAGTTCCTCCCGTGGGGGACTTAACACCGGGGAGCTGTTTTTT. This translates into CASSSSRGGLNTGELFF. The rearrangement links TRBV7-8 to TRBJ2-2; tentative D call: TRBD2 (6 bases). The germline V and J ends were trimmed by 6 bases and 2 bases, with 19 bases remaining between them. Germline CDR1 and CDR2: SGHVS and FQNEAQ. The CDR3 has 17 residues. The full variable domain, completed using reference TRBV7-8 and TRBJ2-2, is GAGVSQSPRYKVAKRGQDVALRCDPISGHVSLFWYQQALGQGPEFLTYFQNEAQLDKSGLPSDRFFAERPEGSVSTLKIQRTQQEDSAVYLCASSSSRGGLNTGELFFGEGSRLTVL.

This clonotype appeared a single time. The chain links TRBV30 to TRBJ2-7; 8 positions agree with TRBD2. CDR3 size: 12 residues. Germline V lookup: CDR1 GTSNPN, CDR2 SVGIG (reference sequence). Unmatched junction bases numbered 7, after V lost 8 bases and J lost 4 bases. For the CDR3, the DNA is TGTGCCCAATCGCCGGGAGGGTACGAGCAGTACTTC. Residues: CAQSPGGYEQYF.

The sample holds a few counts of this clonotype. The chain carries TRBV6-4 and TRBJ1-1; TRBD1 agrees at 7 bases. In germline, CDR1 is MRHNA, CDR2 SNTAGT. This CDR3 has 12 amino acids. Trimming cost V 6 bases and J 8 bases; bases outside gene matches: 6. CDR3 region: CASSSPTGEAFF. CDR3 in DNA: TGTGCCAGCAGCTCACCGACAGGGGAAGCTTTCTTT.

This sequence joins TRBV5-8 and TRBJ2-6; TRBD1 agrees at 8 bases. The CDR3 covers 17 residues. With V trimmed by 4 bases and J by 3 bases, 9 bases remained unmatched. Germline CDR1 reads SGHTS; CDR2 reads YDEGEE. The CDR3 protein is CASSLETGDFGANVLTF. The CDR3 DNA reads as TGTGCCAGCAGCCTAGAGACAGGGGACTTTGGGGCCAACGTCCTGACTTTC.

The sample holds one count of this clonotype. The rearrangement uses TRBV6-2 or TRBV6-3 and TRBJ2-3; D is undetermined. The V gene's germline CDR1 is MNHEY and CDR2 SVGEGT. The CDR3 totals 15 residues. V lost 2 bases to trimming and J lost 2 bases, with 11 bases between them. The CDR3 DNA reads as TGTGCCAGCAGTTACGGCGGACGTCTCACAGATACGCAGTATTTT. Its protein is CASSYGGRLTDTQYF.

V is TRBV20-1 and J is TRBJ2-3; 10 positions match TRBD1. The J segment lost 1 base and the V segment lost 7 bases, leaving 2 bases of the junction unmatched. Germline CDR1 and CDR2: DFQATT and SNEGSKA (reference sequence). The CDR3 extends over 13 amino acids. CDR3 in DNA: TGCAGTGGTGGGACAGGGGGCACAGATACGCAGTATTTT. It is translated as CSGGTGGTDTQYF.

The chain has TRBV12-3 or TRBV12-4 and TRBJ2-2; D might be TRBD1 (6 bases). Trimming took off 4 bases at V and 4 bases at J, with 10 bases between the two ends. The CDR3 has 14 residues. CDR3 sequence reads: CASSSGTTTGELFF. The DNA of the CDR3 is TGTGCCAGCAGTTCCGGGACAACCACCGGGGAGCTGTTTTTT.

This chain joins TRBV7-9 and TRBJ2-2; TRBD2 matches 12 bases. Per germline, CDR1 SEHNR and CDR2 FQNEAQ (reference sequence). CDR3 size: 14 residues. Trimming removed 10 bases from V and 6 bases from J; junction bases left unmatched: 6. CDR3: CAKGLAGGPGELFF. The CDR3, as DNA: TGTGCCAAGGGACTAGCGGGCGGCCCCGGGGAGCTGTTTTTT.

In this sample, this clonotype turned up many times. The chain uses TRBV24-1 and TRBJ1-5; TRBD1 is a possible D gene (6 bases). Germline loops: CDR1 KGHDR, CDR2 SFDVKD. V gave up 3 bases and J gave up 0 bases, with 17 bases separating them. This CDR3 is 18 amino acids long. The CDR3 protein is CATSDRPRRGISNQPQHF. The DNA for the CDR3 is TGTGCCACCAGTGATCGCCCCCGTAGGGGGATTAGCAATCAGCCCCAGCATTTT.

This clonotype showed up many times. CDR3 sequence reads: CASSVDQSYEQYF. DNA for the CDR3: TGTGCCAGCAGCGTAGACCAGTCCTACGAGCAGTACTTC. The chain uses TRBV9 and TRBJ2-7; no clear D. The germline V and J ends were trimmed by 0 bases and 1 base, with 5 bases remaining between them. This CDR3 region has 13 residues. The germline V gene has CDR1 SGDLS and CDR2 YYNGEE.

This chain connects TRBV20-1 to TRBJ1-2; 8 bases fit TRBD1. In germline, CDR1 is DFQATT, CDR2 SNEGSKA (reference sequence). Trimming removed 0 bases from V and 8 bases from J; junction bases left unmatched: 11. CDR3 length: 15 residues. The CDR3 sequence is CSAREFRDRRRGYTF. The CDR3 nucleotides read TGCAGTGCTAGAGAGTTCCGGGACAGGCGTCGGGGCTACACCTTC.

The chain joins TRBV11-1 to TRBJ2-1; TRBD2 agrees at 12 bases. The germline V gene has CDR1 SGHAT and CDR2 FQDESV (reference sequence). The CDR3 totals 18 residues. After removal of 2 bases from V and 4 bases from J, the junction contained 9 bases not matched to a gene. The CDR3 DNA sequence: TGTGCCAGCAGCTTATTCGCTAGCGGGAGGGCTACTTACAATGAGCAGTTCTTC. Translated: CASSLFASGRATYNEQFF. The full variable domain, rest sourced from reference TRBV11-1 and TRBJ2-1, is EAEVAQSPRYKITEKSQAVAFWCDPISGHATLYWYRQILGQGPELLVQFQDESVVDDSQLPKDRFSAERLKGVDSTLKIQPAELGDSAMYLCASSLFASGRATYNEQFFGPGTRLTVL.

The table lists this clonotype with many counts. The chain joins TRBV20-1 to TRBJ2-7, with 7 bases identical to TRBD2. Germline trimming cut 2 bases from V and 1 base from J; bases unmatched to any gene: 8. The V gene's germline CDR1 is DFQATT and CDR2 SNEGSKA (reference sequence). The CDR3 covers 15 residues. CDR3 protein: CSARSVASGSYEQYF. The CDR3 nucleotides read TGCAGTGCTAGATCCGTCGCTAGCGGATCCTACGAGCAGTACTTC.

In its sample, this clonotype was seen a few times. The chain combines TRBV20-1 with TRBJ2-3; unclear D gene. The CDR3 has 12 amino acids. The V gene's germline CDR1 is DFQATT and CDR2 SNEGSKA (reference sequence). With 3 bases removed from V and 10 bases from J, the gap between germline ends came to 14 bases. The CDR3 nucleotides read TGCAGTGCTAGGCCAGACACCTGGGCGCAGTATTTT. Residues: CSARPDTWAQYF.